The T cell receptor (beta chain) under discussion was sequenced for a study of blood T cell repertoires in COVID-19. Study information: The cDNA or gDNA used as material had been derived from T cells, B-cell-depleted T cells, or PBMCs.

Sequenced by immunoSEQ multiplex PCR; TCRdb stores in-frame clones only, minus some. The sample holds a few hundred thousand clones, approximately 87% seen once. Sequencing input: peripheral blood. This TCR came from a woman between 50 and 59 years old who had recovered from COVID-19.

CDR3 region: CASSLAGSDGYTF. Written as DNA, the CDR3 is TGCGCCAGCAGCTTGGCGGGATCCGATGGCTACACCTTC. This chain connects TRBV5-1 to TRBJ1-2; no firm D call. V was pared by 0 bases and J by 6 bases, with 9 bases between. This CDR3 has 13 residues. Per the germline V gene, CDR1 is SGHRS and CDR2 is YFSETQ.